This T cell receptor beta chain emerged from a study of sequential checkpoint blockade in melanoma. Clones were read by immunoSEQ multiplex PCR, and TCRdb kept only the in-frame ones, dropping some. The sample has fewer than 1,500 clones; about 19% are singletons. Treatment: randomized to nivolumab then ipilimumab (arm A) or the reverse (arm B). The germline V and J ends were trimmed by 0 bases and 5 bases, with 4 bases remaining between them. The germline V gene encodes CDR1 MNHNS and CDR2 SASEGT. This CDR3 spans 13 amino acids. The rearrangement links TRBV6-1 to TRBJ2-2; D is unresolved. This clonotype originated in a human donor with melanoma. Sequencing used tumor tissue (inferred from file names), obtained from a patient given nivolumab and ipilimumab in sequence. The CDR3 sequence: CASSEADTGELFF. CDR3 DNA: TGTGCCAGCAGTGAAGCGGATACCGGGGAGCTGTTTTTT.